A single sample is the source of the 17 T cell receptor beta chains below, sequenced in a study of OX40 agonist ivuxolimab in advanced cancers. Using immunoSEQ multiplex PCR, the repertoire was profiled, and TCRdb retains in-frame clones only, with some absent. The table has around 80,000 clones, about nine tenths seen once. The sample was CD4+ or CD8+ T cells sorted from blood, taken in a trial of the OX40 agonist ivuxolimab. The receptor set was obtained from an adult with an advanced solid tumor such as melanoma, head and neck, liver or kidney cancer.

CDR3 nucleotide sequence: TGCGCCAGCAGCGGCCGATCTCCTGGCTACACCTTC. Its translation is CASSGRSPGYTF. The V gene is TRBV4-1, the J gene TRBJ1-2; D unresolved. CDR3 length: 12 amino acids. Trimming stripped 5 bases from V and 7 bases from J, with 11 bases between. Germline-derived CDR1 and CDR2 are MGHRA and YSYEKL.

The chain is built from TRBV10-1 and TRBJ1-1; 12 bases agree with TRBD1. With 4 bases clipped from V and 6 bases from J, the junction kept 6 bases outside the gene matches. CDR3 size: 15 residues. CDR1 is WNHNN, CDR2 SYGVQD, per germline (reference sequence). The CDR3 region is CASSGAGTGGSEAFF. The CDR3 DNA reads TGCGCCAGCAGTGGGGCCGGGACAGGGGGCTCTGAAGCTTTCTTT.

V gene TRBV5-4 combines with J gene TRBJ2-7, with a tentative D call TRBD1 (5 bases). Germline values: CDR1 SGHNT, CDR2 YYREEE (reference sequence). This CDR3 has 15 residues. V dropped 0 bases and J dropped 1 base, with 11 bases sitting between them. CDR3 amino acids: CASSLAQGMSYEQYF. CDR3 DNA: TGTGCCAGCAGCTTGGCGCAGGGAATGTCCTACGAGCAGTACTTC.

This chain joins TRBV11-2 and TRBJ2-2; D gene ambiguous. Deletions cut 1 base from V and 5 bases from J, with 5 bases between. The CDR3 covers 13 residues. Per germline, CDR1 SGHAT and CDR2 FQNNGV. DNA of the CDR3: TGTGCCAGCAGCTTAGCCGCGACCGGGGAGCTGTTTTTT. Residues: CASSLAATGELFF.

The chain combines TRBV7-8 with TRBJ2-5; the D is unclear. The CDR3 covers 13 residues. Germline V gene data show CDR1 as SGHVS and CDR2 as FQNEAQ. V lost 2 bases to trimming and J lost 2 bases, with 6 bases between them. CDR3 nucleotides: TGTGCCAGCAGCTTACTAGGGCAAGAGACCCAGTACTTC. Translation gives CASSLLGQETQYF. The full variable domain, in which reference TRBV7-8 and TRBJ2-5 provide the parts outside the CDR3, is GAGVSQSPRYKVAKRGQDVALRCDPISGHVSLFWYQQALGQGPEFLTYFQNEAQLDKSGLPSDRFFAERPEGSVSTLKIQRTQQEDSAVYLCASSLLGQETQYFGPGTRLLVL.

The CDR3: CASSVDTYYGYTF. CDR3 nucleotide sequence: TGTGCCAGCAGCGTGGACACTTACTATGGCTACACCTTC. The chain couples TRBV9 to TRBJ1-2; D may be TRBD1 (5 bases). The V gene lost 2 bases and the J gene lost 3 bases, with 8 bases spanning the gap. The CDR3 has 13 amino acids. Per germline, CDR1 SGDLS and CDR2 YYNGEE.

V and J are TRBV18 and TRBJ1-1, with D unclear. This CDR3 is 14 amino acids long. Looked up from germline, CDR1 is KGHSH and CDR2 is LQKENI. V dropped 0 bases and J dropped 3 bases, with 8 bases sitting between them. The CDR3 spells CASSPPYGDTEAFF. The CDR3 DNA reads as TGTGCCAGCTCACCACCGTACGGGGACACTGAAGCTTTCTTT. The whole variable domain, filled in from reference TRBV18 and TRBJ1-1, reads NAGVMQNPRHLVRRRGQEARLRCSPMKGHSHVYWYRQLPEEGLKFMVYLQKENIIDESGMPKERFSAEFPKEGPSILRIQQVVRGDSAAYFCASSPPYGDTEAFFGQGTRLTVV.

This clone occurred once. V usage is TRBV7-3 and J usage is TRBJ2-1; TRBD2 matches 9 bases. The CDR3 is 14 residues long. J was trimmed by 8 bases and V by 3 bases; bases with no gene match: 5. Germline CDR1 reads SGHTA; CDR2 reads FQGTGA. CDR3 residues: CASSFSGGGHEQFF. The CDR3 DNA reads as TGTGCCAGCAGCTTTAGCGGGGGAGGCCATGAGCAGTTCTTC.

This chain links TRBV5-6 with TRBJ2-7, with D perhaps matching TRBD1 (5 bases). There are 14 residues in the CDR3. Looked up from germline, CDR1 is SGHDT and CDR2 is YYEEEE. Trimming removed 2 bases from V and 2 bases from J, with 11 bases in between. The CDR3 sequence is CASSLLQATYEQYF. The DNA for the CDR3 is TGTGCCAGCAGCTTATTACAGGCCACCTACGAGCAGTACTTC. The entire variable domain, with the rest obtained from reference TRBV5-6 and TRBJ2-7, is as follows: DAGVTQSPTHLIKTRGQQVTLRCSPKSGHDTVSWYQQALGQGPQFIFQYYEEEERQRGNFPDRFSGHQFPNYSSELNVNALLLGDSALYLCASSLLQATYEQYFGPGTRLTVT.

Here the CDR3 DNA reads TGTGCCAGCAGCTGGAGACAGGGTGGCACCGGGGAGCTGTTTTTT. It is translated as CASSWRQGGTGELFF. The chain joins TRBV5-4 to TRBJ2-2, with 7 bases aligning to TRBD1. Germline V gives CDR1 SGHNT, CDR2 YYREEE (reference sequence). Unmatched junction bases numbered 6, after V lost 3 bases and J lost 4 bases. This CDR3 spans 15 amino acids.

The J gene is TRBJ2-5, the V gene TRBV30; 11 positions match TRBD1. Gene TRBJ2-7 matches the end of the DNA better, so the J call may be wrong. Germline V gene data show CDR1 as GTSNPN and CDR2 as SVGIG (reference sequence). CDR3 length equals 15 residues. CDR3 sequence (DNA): TGTGCCTGGGGGGACAGGGGGTTAACTGTCCACGAGCAGTACTTC. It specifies CAWGDRGLTVHEQYF.

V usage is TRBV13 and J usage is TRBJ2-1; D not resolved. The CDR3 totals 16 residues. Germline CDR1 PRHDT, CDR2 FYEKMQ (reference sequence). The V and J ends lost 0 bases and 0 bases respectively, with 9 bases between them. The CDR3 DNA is TGTGCCAGCAGCTTAGGGAGCCCAACCTCCTACAATGAGCAGTTCTTC. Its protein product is CASSLGSPTSYNEQFF.

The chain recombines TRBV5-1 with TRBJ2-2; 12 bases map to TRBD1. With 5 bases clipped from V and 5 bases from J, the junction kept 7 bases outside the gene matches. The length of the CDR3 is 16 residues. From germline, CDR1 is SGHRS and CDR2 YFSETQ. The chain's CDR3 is CASRMGTGGSTGELFF. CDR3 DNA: TGCGCCAGCAGAATGGGGACAGGGGGCAGTACCGGGGAGCTGTTTTTT. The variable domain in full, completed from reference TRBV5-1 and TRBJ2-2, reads KAGVTQTPRYLIKTRGQQVTLSCSPISGHRSVSWYQQTPGQGLQFLFEYFSETQRNKGNFPGRFSGRQFSNSRSEMNVSTLELGDSALYLCASRMGTGGSTGELFFGEGSRLTVL.

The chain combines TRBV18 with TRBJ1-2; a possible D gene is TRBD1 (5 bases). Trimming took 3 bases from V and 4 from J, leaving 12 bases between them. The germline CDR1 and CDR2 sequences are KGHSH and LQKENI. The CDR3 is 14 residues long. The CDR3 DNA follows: TGTGCCAGCTCACCCCTACCAGGGACCTATGGCTACACCTTC. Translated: CASSPLPGTYGYTF.

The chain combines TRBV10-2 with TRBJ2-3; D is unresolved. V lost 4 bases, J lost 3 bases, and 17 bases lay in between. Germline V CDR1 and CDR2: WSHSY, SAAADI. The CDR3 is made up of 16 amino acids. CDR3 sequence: CASSVGSLLGTDTQYF. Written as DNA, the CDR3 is TGCGCCAGCAGTGTTGGTTCCCTGCTCGGGACAGATACGCAGTATTTT.

Here the CDR3 reads CASSPRLADSQETQYF. In DNA form, the CDR3 reads TGTGCCAGCAGCCCAAGACTAGCGGACTCCCAAGAGACCCAGTACTTC. The chain links TRBV9 to TRBJ2-5; 9 nucleotides align to TRBD2. Germline V gene data show CDR1 as SGDLS and CDR2 as YYNGEE. The CDR3 runs to 16 residues. V trimming: 4 bases; J trimming: 1 base; junction bases outside the gene matches: 8.

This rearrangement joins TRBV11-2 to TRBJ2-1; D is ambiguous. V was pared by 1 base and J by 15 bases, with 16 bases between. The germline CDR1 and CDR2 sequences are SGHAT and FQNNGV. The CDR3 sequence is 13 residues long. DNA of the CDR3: TGTGCCAGCAGCTTAGGGACCATTGGAGCAGGGTTCTTC. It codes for CASSLGTIGAGFF.